Listed here is a single T cell receptor beta chain. Its specificity is not known. These data come from a study of T cell responses to AZD1222 COVID-19 vaccine. Overall study: Second-dose intervals of approximately 4 or approximately 12 weeks were pooled.

General study findings and limits: Most donors were white British and more were female, and clonal diversity was possibly underestimated. Recipients of AZD1222 seropositive at baseline numbered only five or six. Across spike, vaccine-associated CD4 TCRs were found, dominant at 160-218 and 743-854.

Profiled with immunoSEQ multiplex PCR; TCRdb holds only in-frame clones, not every one. The top ten hold approximately 4.7% of the sample, which has about 140,000 clones, roughly 92% seen once. The CDR3 sequence is 17 residues long. V lost 5 bases, J lost 0 bases, and 18 bases lay in between. Germline-derived CDR1 and CDR2 are SGHNT and YENEEA. The TCR sequence derives from an adult in good health. V and J are TRBV11-3 and TRBJ2-3; maybe TRBD2 (5 bases). Sequences were derived from peripheral blood, sampled on day 0 of AZD1222 vaccination. Written as DNA, the CDR3 is TGTGCCAGCAGCGATTCTAATTGGGGAGTCAGCACAGATACGCAGTATTTT. It specifies CASSDSNWGVSTDTQYF.